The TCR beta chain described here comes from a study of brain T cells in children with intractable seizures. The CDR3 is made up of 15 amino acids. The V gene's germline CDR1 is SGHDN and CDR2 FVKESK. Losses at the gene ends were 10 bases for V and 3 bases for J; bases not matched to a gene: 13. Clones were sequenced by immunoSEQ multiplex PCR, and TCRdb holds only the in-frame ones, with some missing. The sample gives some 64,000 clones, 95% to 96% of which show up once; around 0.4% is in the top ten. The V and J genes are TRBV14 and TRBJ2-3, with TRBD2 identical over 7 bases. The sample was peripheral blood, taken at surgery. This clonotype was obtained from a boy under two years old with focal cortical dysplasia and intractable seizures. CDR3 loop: CATLLSGRGTDTQYF. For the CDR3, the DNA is TGTGCCACCTTACTTAGCGGGCGGGGAACAGATACGCAGTATTTT.